The T cell receptor (beta chain) under discussion was sequenced for a study of response to subunit inactivated influenza vaccine. Via MiXCR, TCRdb re-called the RT-PCR reads, giving one row per CDR3 protein. This table holds about half a million distinct CDR3 sequences, approximately 11% found once. There are 14 residues in the CDR3. CDR1 DFQATT and CDR2 SNEGSKA come from the germline V gene (reference sequence). Trimming removed 4 bases at V and 5 bases at J, with 16 bases between. The sample holds a few counts of this clonotype. This clonotype was sampled from a man aged 50-60 years who received an inactivated influenza vaccine. Material: PBMCs from blood, obtained roughly 48 days after vaccination. The chain combines TRBV20-1 with TRBJ2-3, with a tentative D call TRBD2 (6 bases). CDR3 sequence: CSAIRDWERDTQYF. CDR3 in DNA: TGCAGTGCTATAAGGGACTGGGAACGAGATACGCAGTATTTT.